This entry is about one T cell receptor (beta chain). Looked up from germline, CDR1 is MNHEY and CDR2 is SVGEGT. CDR3 size: 12 residues. The data were taken from a study of human CD8 memory T cell subsets. By negative magnetic separation, total CD8+ T cells were enriched. UMI-labeled 5' RACE was the method by which TCR beta libraries were made. After re-calling the 5' RACE reads, TCRdb lists one entry per CDR3 protein, DNA absent. This listing includes 10,000 or so distinct CDR3 sequences. V and J are TRBV6-2 or TRBV6-3 and TRBJ2-3. Sequencing was done on a sample of CD8+ T cells from PBMCs. This TCR was sampled from a human donor in good health. The CDR3: CASSYRGDTQYF.